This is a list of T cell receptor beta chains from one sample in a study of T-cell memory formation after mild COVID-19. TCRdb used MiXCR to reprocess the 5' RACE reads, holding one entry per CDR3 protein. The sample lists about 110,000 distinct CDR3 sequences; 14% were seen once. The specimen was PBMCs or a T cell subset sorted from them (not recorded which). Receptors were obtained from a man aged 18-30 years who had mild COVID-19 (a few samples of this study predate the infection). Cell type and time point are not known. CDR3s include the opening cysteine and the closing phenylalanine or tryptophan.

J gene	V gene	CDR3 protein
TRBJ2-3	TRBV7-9	CASGTDTQYF
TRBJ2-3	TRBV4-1	CASLDTDTDTQYF
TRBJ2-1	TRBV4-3	CASSLTLLGNEQFF
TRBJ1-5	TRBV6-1	CASSGLAYSNQPQHF
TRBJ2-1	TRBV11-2	CASSESRLSYNEQFF
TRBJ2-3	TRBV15	CATSRAQTSSTDTQYF
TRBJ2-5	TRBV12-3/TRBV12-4	CASSTWTSSPETQYF
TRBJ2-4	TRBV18	CASSPLAGGKNIQYF
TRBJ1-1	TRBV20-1	CSARQGATEAFF
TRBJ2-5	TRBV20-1	CSARIGTGGPQYF
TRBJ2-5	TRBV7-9	CASSFRDRGREETQYF
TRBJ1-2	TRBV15	CATSRDRGPSPYGYTF
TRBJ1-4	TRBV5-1	CASSLVGTTNEKLFFF
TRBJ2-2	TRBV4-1	CASSQIAVNTGELFF
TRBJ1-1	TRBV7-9	CASRSSRVTEAFF
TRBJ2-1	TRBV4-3	CASSRVLAGGTDEQFF
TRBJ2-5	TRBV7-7	CASSLALGYQETQYF
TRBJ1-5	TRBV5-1	CASSWGGANQPQHF
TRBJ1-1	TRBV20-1	CSASPYDRGSTEAFF
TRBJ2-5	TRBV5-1	CASSGLAGVGGQETQYF
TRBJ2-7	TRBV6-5	CASSYSSAQGIGGEQYF
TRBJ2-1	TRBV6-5	CASSYSYPPGQGNYNEQFF
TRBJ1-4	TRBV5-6	CASRPTGINEKLFF
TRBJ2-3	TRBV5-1	CASRGGPGDTQYF
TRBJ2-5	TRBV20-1	CSASGRLETQYF
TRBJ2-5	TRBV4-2	CASSQRDGGDQETQYF
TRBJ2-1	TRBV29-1	CSVLGGGAYEQFF
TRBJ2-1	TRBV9	CASSVDSVGAPNEQFF
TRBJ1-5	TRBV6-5	CASSPIRTSNQPQHF
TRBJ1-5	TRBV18	CASLRQAKYQPQHF
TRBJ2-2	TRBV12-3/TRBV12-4	CASSLGDRNTGELFF
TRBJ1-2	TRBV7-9	CASSFPEGLFGYTF
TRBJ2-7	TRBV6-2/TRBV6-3	CASSPDTPYEQYF
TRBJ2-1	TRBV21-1	CASSKVLASENNEQFF
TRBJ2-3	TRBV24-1	CATRKGWEDTQYF
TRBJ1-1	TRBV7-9	CASSSFNTEAFF
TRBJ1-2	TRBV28	CASSPDRGWDGYTF
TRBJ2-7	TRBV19	CASSTTVATEQYF
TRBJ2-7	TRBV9	CASSVGGGTQEQYF
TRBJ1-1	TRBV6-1	CASSEKGTLFGTEAFF
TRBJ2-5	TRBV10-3	CAISEARQQETQYF
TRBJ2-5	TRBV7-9	CASSSGIQETQYF
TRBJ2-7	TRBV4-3	CASRQDPWDRQYEQYF
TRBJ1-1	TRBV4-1	CASSLRVSGTEAFF
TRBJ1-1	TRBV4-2	CASSSAGNTEAFF
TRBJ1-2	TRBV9	CASSVGQANGYTF
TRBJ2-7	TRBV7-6	CASSISWDRAGEQYF
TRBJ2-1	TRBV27	CASSLSKNPLSEQFF
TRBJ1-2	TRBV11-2	CASSLGVYGYTF
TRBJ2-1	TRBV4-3	CASSHEAGGNYNEQFF